This TCR beta chain was identified in a study of monozygotic twins with inflammatory bowel disease. Findings and caveats of the study: For IBD, no single strong associated signal or clonotype was supported.

TCRdb derives one entry per CDR3 protein from the 5' RACE reads, leaving out DNA. This sample contains fewer than 550,000 distinct CDR3 sequences. A remark on this clonotype: The antigen remains undetermined.

CDR3 length: 16 residues. The V gene's germline CDR1 is SEHNR and CDR2 FQNEAQ (reference sequence). The chain uses TRBV7-9 and TRBJ1-1. The sequenced sample was blood. The TCR originated in a human donor with ulcerative colitis or Crohn's disease, or a healthy co-twin of an affected twin (not recorded which). The CDR3 spells CASSLALQYSNTEAFF.